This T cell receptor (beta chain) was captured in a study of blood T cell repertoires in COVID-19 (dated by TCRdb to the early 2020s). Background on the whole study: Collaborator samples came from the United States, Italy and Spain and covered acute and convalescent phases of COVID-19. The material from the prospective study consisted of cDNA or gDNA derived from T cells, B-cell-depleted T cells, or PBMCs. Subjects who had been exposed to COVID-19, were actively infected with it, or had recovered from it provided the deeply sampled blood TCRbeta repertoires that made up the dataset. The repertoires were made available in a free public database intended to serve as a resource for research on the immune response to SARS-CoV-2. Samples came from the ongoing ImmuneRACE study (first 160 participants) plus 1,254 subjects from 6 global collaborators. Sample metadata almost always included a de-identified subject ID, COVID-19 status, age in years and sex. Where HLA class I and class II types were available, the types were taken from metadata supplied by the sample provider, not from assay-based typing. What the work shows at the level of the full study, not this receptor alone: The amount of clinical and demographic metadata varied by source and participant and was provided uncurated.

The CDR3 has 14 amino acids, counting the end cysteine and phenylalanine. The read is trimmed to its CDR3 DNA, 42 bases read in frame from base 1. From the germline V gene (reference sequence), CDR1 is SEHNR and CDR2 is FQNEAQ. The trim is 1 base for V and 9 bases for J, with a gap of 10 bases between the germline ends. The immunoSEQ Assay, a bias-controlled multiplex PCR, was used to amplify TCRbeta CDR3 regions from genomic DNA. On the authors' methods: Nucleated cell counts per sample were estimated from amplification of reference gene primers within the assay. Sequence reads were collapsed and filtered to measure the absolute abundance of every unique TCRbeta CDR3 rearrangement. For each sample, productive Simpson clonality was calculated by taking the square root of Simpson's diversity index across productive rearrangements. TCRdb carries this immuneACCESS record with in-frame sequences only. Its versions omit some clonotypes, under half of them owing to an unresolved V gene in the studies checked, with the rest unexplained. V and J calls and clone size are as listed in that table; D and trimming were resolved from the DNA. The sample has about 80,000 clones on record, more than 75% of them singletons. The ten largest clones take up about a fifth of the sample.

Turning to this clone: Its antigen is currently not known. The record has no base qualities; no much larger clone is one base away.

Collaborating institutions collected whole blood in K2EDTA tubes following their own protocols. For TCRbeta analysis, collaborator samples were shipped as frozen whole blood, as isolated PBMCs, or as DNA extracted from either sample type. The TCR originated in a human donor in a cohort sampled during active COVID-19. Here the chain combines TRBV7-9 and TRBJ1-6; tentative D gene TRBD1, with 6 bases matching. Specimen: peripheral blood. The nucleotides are TGTGCCAGCAGCTTAGGGACAGCCGGTTCACCCCTCCACTTT. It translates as CASSLGTAGSPLHF. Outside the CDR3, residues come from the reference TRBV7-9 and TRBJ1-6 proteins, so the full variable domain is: DTGVSQNPRHKITKRGQNVTFRCDPISEHNRLYWYRQTLGQGPEFLTYFQNEAQLEKSRLLSDRFSAERPKGSFSTLEIQRTEQGDSAMYLCASSLGTAGSPLHFGNGTRLTVT.